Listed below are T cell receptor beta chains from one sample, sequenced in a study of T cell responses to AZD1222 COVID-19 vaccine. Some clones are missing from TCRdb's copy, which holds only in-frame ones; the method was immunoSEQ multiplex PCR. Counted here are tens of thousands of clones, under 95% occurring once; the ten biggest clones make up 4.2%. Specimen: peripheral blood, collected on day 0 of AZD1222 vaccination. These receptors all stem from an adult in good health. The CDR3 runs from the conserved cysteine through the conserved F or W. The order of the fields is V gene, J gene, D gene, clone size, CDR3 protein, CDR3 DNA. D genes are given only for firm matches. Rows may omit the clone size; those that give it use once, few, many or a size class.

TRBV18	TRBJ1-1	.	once	CASSKGTNTEAFF	TGTGCCAGCTCAAAGGGGACGAACACTGAAGCTTTCTTT
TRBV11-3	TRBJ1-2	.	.	CASSLGPGQGSGYTF	TGTGCCAGCAGCTTAGGCCCTGGGCAGGGGTCTGGCTACACCTTC
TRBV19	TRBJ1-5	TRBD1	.	CASSPGTGGFDSQPQHF	TGTGCCAGTAGCCCCGGGACAGGGGGCTTTGATTCTCAGCCCCAGCATTTT
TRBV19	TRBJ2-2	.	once	CASSTAENTGELFF	TGTGCCAGTAGTACGGCGGAGAACACCGGGGAGCTGTTTTTT
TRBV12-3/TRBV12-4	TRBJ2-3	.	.	CASSSLRDTQYF	TGTGCCAGCAGTTCCCTTAGGGATACGCAGTATTTT
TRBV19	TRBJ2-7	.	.	CASSMSSGGHLTYEQYF	TGTGCCAGTAGTATGTCCTCCGGGGGTCACTTAACCTACGAGCAGTACTTC
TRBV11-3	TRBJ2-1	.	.	CASSHPWGNEQFF	TGTGCCAGCAGCCACCCCTGGGGAAATGAGCAGTTCTTC
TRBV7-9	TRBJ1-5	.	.	CASSKDRSNQPQHF	TGTGCCAGCAGCAAAGACAGGAGCAATCAGCCCCAGCATTTT
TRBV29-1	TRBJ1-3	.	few	CSVDGAGTGNTIYF	TGCAGCGTTGACGGGGCAGGGACAGGAAACACCATATATTTT
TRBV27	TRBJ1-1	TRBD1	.	CASSPWDRADTEAFF	TGTGCCAGCAGTCCCTGGGACAGGGCGGACACTGAAGCTTTCTTT
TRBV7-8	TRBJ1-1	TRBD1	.	CASSLRGNTEAFF	TGTGCCAGCAGCCTCAGGGGGAATACTGAAGCTTTCTTT
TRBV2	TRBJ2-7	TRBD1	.	CASSERWDRPTYEQYF	TGTGCCAGCAGTGAACGTTGGGACAGGCCGACCTACGAGCAGTACTTC
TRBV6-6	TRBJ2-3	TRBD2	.	CASSSGGAKDTQYF	TGTGCCAGCAGCAGCGGGGGGGCCAAAGATACGCAGTATTTT
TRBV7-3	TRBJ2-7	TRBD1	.	CASSLLAGGYEQYF	TGTGCCAGCAGCCTCCTCGCAGGGGGCTACGAGCAGTACTTC
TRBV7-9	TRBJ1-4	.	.	CASSFPGGNEKLFF	TGTGCCAGCAGCTTCCCCGGAGGTAATGAAAAACTGTTTTTT
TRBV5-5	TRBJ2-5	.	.	CASSIRTAQETQYF	TGTGCCAGCAGCATTCGGACAGCGCAAGAGACCCAGTACTTC
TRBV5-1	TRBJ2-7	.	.	CASSFGTRPGEQYF	TGCGCCAGCAGCTTCGGGACACGGCCCGGCGAGCAGTACTTC
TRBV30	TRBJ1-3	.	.	CAWSPPGGSGNTIYF	TGTGCCTGGAGTCCCCCGGGGGGCTCTGGAAACACCATATATTTT
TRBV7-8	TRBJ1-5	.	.	CASSLVGNQPQHF	TGTGCCAGCAGCTTAGTCGGCAATCAGCCCCAGCATTTT
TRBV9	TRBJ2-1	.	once	CASSATRYNEQFF	TGTGCCAGCAGCGCGACTAGATACAATGAGCAGTTCTTC
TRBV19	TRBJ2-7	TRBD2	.	CASGGLAGGPGEQYF	TGTGCCAGTGGAGGACTAGCGGGGGGCCCCGGCGAGCAGTACTTC
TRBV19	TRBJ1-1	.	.	CASSIRGGAFF	TGTGCCAGTAGTATTAGGGGTGGAGCTTTCTTT